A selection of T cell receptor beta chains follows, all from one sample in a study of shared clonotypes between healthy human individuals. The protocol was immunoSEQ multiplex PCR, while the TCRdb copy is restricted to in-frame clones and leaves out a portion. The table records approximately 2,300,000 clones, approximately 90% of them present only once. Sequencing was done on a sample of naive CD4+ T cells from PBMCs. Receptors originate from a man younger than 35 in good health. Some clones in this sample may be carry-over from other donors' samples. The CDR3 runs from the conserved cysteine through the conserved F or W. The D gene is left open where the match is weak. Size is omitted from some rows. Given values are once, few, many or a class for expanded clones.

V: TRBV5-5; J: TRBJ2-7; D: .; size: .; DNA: TGTGCCAGCAGCTTGGCCAATGGGGTAAAAATATCCTACGAGCAGTACTTC; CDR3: CASSLANGVKISYEQYF
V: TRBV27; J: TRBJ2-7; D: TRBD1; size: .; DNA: TGTGCCAGCAGTTTAAGCCAGGGGGCATGGTACGAGCAGTACTTC; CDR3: CASSLSQGAWYEQYF
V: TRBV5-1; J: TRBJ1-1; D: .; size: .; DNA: TGCGCCAGCAGCCGCAACGGACCGAACACTGAAGCTTTCTTT; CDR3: CASSRNGPNTEAFF
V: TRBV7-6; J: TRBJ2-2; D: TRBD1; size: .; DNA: TGTGCCAGCAGCCTGGGACAGCCTGGCACCGGGGAGCTGTTTTTT; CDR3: CASSLGQPGTGELFF
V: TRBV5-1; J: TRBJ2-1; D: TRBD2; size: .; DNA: TGCGCCAGCAGCTTAGGGACTAGCTACTACAATGAGCAGTTCTTC; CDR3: CASSLGTSYYNEQFF
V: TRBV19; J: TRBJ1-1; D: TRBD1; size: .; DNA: TGTGCCAGTAGGGTAACAGGGGCGCGGACTGAAGCTTTCTTT; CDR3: CASRVTGARTEAFF
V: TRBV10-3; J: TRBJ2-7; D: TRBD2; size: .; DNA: TGTGCCATCAGGGGGGGACTAGCGGAAAACTACGAGCAGTACTTC; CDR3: CAIRGGLAENYEQYF
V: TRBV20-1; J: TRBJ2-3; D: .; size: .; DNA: TGCAGTGCTAGATGGCTAGATACGCAGTATTTT; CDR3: CSARWLDTQYF
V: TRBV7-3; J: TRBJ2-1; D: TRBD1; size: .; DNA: TGTGCCAGCAGCCTACTTAACGTCGACAGGGGGAATGAGCAGTTCTTC; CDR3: CASSLLNVDRGNEQFF
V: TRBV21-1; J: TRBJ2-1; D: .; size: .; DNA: TGTGCCAGCAGCCTAGACAGGGGGACCTACAATGAGCAGTTCTTC; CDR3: CASSLDRGTYNEQFF
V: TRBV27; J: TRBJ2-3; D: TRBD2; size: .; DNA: TGTGCCAGCAAGATCCTAGCGGGAAGCACAGATACGCAGTATTTT; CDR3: CASKILAGSTDTQYF
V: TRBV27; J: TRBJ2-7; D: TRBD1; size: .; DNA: TGTGCCAGCAGTTTAGGCCAGGGGGCCTACGAGCAGTACTTC; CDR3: CASSLGQGAYEQYF
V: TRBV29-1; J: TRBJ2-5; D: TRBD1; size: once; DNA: TGCAGCGCCGGGCTACAGGGGCTGGGAGAGACCCAGTACTTC; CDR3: CSAGLQGLGETQYF
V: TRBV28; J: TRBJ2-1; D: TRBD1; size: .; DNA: TGTGCCAGCACTTTTGGGACAGAGCCCGAGCAGTTCTTC; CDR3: CASTFGTEPEQFF
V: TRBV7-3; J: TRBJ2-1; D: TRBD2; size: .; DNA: TGTGCCAGCAGCTTAACAACTAGCGGGAGAGCAAAATTCTACAATGAGCAGTTCTTC; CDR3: CASSLTTSGRAKFYNEQFF
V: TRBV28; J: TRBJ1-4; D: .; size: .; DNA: TGTGCCAGCAGTTTAGACATGAATGAAAAACTGTTTTTT; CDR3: CASSLDMNEKLFF
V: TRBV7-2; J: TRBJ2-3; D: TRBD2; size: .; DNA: TGTGCCAGCAGCTTAGCGGGAGGGCGGACAGATACGCAGTATTTT; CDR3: CASSLAGGRTDTQYF
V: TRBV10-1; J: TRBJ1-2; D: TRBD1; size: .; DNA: TGCGCCAGCAGTGAGTCTTGCAGGGGGCCGTGGGGTTGTGGCTACACCTTC; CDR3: CASSESCRGPWGCGYTF
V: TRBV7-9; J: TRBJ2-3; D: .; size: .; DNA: TGTGCCAGCAGCTTAGGGAAAAGCACAGATACGCAGTATTTT; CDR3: CASSLGKSTDTQYF
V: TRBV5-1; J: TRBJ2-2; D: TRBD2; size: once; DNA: TGCGCCAGCAGCTTGGCCCTGGGCGGGGGTACCGGGGAGCTGTTTTTT; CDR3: CASSLALGGGTGELFF
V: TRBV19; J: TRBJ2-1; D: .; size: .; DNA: TGTGCCAGTAGTCCCGGACTTTCCCAACCCCGGCATGAGCAGTTCTTC; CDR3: CASSPGLSQPRHEQFF
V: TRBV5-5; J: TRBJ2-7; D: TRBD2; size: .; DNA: TGTGCCAGCAGCTTGGGACTAGCGGGAGGTCTCCCCTACGAGCAGTACTTC; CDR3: CASSLGLAGGLPYEQYF
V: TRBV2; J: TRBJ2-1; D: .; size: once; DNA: TGTGCCAGCACGAGTGCCAGCTCTGGGGATGAGCAGTTCTTC; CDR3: CASTSASSGDEQFF
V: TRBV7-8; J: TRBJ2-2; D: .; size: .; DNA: TGTGCCAGCAGCTTTCTAGACTTTTCCTCTAGGGACACCGGGGAGCTGTTTTTT; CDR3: CASSFLDFSSRDTGELFF
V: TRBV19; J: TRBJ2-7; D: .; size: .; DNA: TGTGCCAGTAGTTCCCGGACAGACTCCTACGAGCAGTACTTC; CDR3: CASSSRTDSYEQYF
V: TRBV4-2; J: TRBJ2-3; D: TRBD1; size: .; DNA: TGTGCCAGCAGCCCCACCCCGGGACAGCTCACATCTAGCACAGATACGCAGTATTTT; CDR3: CASSPTPGQLTSSTDTQYF
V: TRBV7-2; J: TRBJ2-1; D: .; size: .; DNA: TGTGCCAGCAGCCCCTCCGCAAATGAGCAGTTCTTC; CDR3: CASSPSANEQFF
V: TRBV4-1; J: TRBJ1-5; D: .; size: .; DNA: TGCGCCAGCAGCCAAAGCGGCCCCAGTGCTAATCAGCCCCAGCATTTT; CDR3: CASSQSGPSANQPQHF
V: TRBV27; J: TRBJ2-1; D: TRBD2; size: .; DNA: TGTGCCAGCAGTTTTGGTGGGAGGGCCGGAACAGAGCAGTTCTTC; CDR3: CASSFGGRAGTEQFF
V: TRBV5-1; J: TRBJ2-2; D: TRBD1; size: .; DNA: TGCGCCAGCAACCCCAGAACAGGGGGCACCGGGGAGCTGTTTTTT; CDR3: CASNPRTGGTGELFF
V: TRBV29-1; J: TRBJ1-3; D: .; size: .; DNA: TGCAGCGCCCAGTACGACAGGCGATTCTCTGGAAACACCATATATTTT; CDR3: CSAQYDRRFSGNTIYF
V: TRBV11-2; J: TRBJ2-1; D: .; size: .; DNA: TGTGCCAGCCGGAGGGACGGGAGTAGTTGGAATGAGCAGTTCTTC; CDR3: CASRRDGSSWNEQFF
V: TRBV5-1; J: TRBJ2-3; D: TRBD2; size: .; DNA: TGCGCCAGCAGCTTGGCGCTAGCGGGTTATACGCAGTATTTT; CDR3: CASSLALAGYTQYF
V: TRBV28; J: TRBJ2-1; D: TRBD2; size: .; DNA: TGTGCCAGCAGATCCTCCTCAGCGGGAGCCCTTCATGAGCAGTTCTTC; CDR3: CASRSSSAGALHEQFF
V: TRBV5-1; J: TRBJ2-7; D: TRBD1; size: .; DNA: TGCGCCAGCAGCTTGGTCGGACAGGGGCCCTCCTACGAGCAGTACTTC; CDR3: CASSLVGQGPSYEQYF
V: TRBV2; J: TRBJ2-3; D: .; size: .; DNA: TGTGCCAGCATGTACGGAGAGCCGAAGTATTTT; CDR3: CASMYGEPKYF
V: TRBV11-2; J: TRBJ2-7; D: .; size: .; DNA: TGTGCCAGCAGCTTTTGGGGGATGCCCGAGCAGTACTTC; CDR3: CASSFWGMPEQYF
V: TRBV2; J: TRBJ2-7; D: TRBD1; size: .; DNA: TGTGCCAGCAGGGACAGGGGCGAGCAGTACTTC; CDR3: CASRDRGEQYF
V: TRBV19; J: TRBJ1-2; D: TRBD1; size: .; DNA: TGTGCCAGTATGGAGGACAGGGGCTATGGCTACACCTTC; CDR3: CASMEDRGYGYTF
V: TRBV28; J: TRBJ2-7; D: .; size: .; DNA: TGTGCCAGCAGTTTAGTAGGGATGCGGGAGCAGTACTTC; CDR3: CASSLVGMREQYF
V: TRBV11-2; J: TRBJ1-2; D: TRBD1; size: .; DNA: TGTGCCAGCAGCTCCCTTTTCGGGCAGGGGGAGGGCGGCTACACCTTC; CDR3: CASSSLFGQGEGGYTF
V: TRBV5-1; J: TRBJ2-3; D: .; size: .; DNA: TGCGCCAGCAGTCCGGGACGGAACACAGATACGCAGTATTTT; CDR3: CASSPGRNTDTQYF